A single TCR beta chain is shown here with its context. Its antigen remains unknown. This sample stems from a study of T-cell memory formation after mild COVID-19. TCRdb ran MiXCR on the 5' RACE reads and lists one entry per CDR3 protein. The sample lists roughly 120,000 distinct CDR3 sequences, approximately 15% seen once, with roughly 14% in the top ten. The germline V gene has CDR1 SEHNR and CDR2 FQNEAQ (reference sequence). This CDR3 has 15 amino acids. V was pared by 1 base and J by 0 bases, with 6 bases between. Study-level results: Second-wave clones peaking on day 37 lacked confirmed SARS-CoV-2 specificity. Contracting clones, day 15 to 85, had balanced CD4/CD8, and later expanders favored CD4+. Shrinking CD4+ clones were chiefly CM and EM; CD8+ ones were chiefly EMRA.

The chain employs TRBV7-9 and TRBJ2-2; no definite D call. The sequenced material came from PBMCs or a T cell subset sorted from them (not recorded which). The TCR originated in an adult woman who had mild COVID-19 (a few samples of this study predate the infection). Cell type and time point are not known. CDR3: CASSLVGTNTGELFF. In nucleotides, the CDR3 is TGTGCCAGCAGCTTAGTAGGGACGAACACCGGGGAGCTGTTTTTT.